Below are 26 T cell receptor beta chains sequenced from a single sample in a study of control samples from healthy donors and cancer patients. Sequencing was performed with immunoSEQ multiplex PCR; in TCRdb, only in-frame clones are kept and a portion is missing. The table includes about 100,000 clones, almost 85% detected once. Sequencing was done on a sample of blood. The source of these receptors is a man aged 18-30 years in good health.

In DNA, the CDR3 is TGCAGCGTCGTGGCGGGCTCCAATGAGCAGTTCTTC. Protein: CSVVAGSNEQFF. V and J are TRBV29-1 and TRBJ2-1; a weak D match, TRBD2 (5 bases). V dropped 6 bases and J dropped 6 bases, with 12 bases sitting between them. Germline V gives CDR1 SQVTM, CDR2 ANQGSEA. The CDR3 covers 12 residues.

This chain connects TRBV6-5 to TRBJ1-2; D is unresolved. The V end was cut by 5 bases, the J end by 0 bases, with 7 bases between. CDR3 size: 13 residues. Germline CDR1 reads MNHEY; CDR2 reads SVGAGI. The CDR3 here is CASSHGPNYGYTF. The CDR3 coding sequence is TGTGCCAGCAGTCACGGACCTAACTATGGCTACACCTTC.

The chain joins TRBV10-2 to TRBJ1-1, with D tentatively TRBD1 (5 bases). Trimming removed 8 bases from V and 1 base from J, with 11 bases in between. This CDR3 contains 13 residues. Germline CDR1 WSHSY, CDR2 SAAADI. The CDR3 here is CASGWGGNTEAFF. The CDR3 DNA reads TGCGCCAGCGGATGGGGGGGGAACACTGAAGCTTTCTTT.

This chain uses TRBV12-3 or TRBV12-4 with TRBJ2-3; D perhaps matches TRBD2 (5 bases). The V end lost 5 bases, the J end lost 4 bases, and 10 bases lay between the germline ends. CDR3 length equals 13 residues. The CDR3 DNA reads TGTGCCAGCAGTCCCGAGAGGGCAGATACGCAGTATTTT. This codes for CASSPERADTQYF.

The chain combines TRBV7-8 with TRBJ2-7, with D perhaps matching TRBD2 (5 bases). The V end was cut by 5 bases, the J end by 0 bases, with 11 bases between. The CDR3 loop spans 14 amino acids. In germline, CDR1 is SGHVS, CDR2 FQNEAQ. CDR3 DNA: TGTGCCAGCAGCCCGCATGACTACTCCTACGAGCAGTACTTC. Amino acid sequence: CASSPHDYSYEQYF.

V gene TRBV5-5 combines with J gene TRBJ1-2, with D possibly matching TRBD1 (5 bases). This CDR3 region has 15 residues. V was pared by 1 base and J by 5 bases, with 15 bases between. Germline loops: CDR1 SGHKS, CDR2 YYEKEE (reference sequence). DNA for the CDR3: TGTGCCAGCAGCTTGCTAGGGGATAGTTATTATGGCTACACCTTC. Protein product: CASSLLGDSYYGYTF.

The CDR3: CASLPLGNTEAFF. CDR3 nucleotide sequence: TGTGCCAGCTTGCCGCTAGGGAACACTGAAGCTTTCTTT. The chain uses TRBV6-5 and TRBJ1-1; D is unresolved. Deletions cut 8 bases from V and 1 base from J, with 11 bases between. The CDR3 runs 13 residues. Germline loops: CDR1 MNHEY, CDR2 SVGAGI.

This clone has only a few counts. The J gene is TRBJ2-5, the V gene TRBV10-3; D could derive from TRBD1 or TRBD2 (5 bases each). The CDR3 extends over 14 amino acids. V lost 4 bases, J lost 5 bases, and 14 bases lay in between. CDR1 and CDR2 from the germline V gene are ENHRY and SYGVKD. The CDR3 DNA reads as TGTGCCATCAGTGGTGGGACGGGGCGGGAGACCCAGTACTTC. It is translated as CAISGGTGRETQYF.

The CDR3 spells CASSEISGRSSTDTQYF. For the CDR3, the DNA is TGTGCCAGCAGTGAAATCTCGGGCAGATCTAGCACAGATACGCAGTATTTT. V gene TRBV2 combines with J gene TRBJ2-3; no firm D call. The V end lost 2 bases, the J end lost 0 bases, and 15 bases lay between the germline ends. Germline V gene lookup returns CDR1 SNHLY and CDR2 FYNNEI. This CDR3 comprises 17 residues.

A few counts support this clone. CDR3 in amino acids: CASRTSRDSSEQFF. The CDR3 bases are TGTGCCAGCAGAACGAGTCGCGACAGTAGTGAGCAGTTCTTC. The chain joins TRBV28 to TRBJ2-1; D may be TRBD1 (5 bases). The germline V gene encodes CDR1 MDHEN and CDR2 SYDVKM. Trimming left V 6 bases short and J 9 bases short, with 18 bases between. This CDR3 has 14 residues.

The chain combines TRBV9 with TRBJ1-1, with TRBD1 matching over 7 bases. CDR1 is SGDLS and CDR2 is YYNGEE in the germline V gene. The CDR3 totals 13 residues. The junction had 8 bases not matched to a gene; V was cut back by 5 bases and J by 7 bases. The CDR3 DNA sequence: TGTGCCAGCAGAGCAGGACAGGTCGGTGAAGCTTTCTTT. Translating gives CASRAGQVGEAFF.

The chain recombines TRBV11-2 with TRBJ2-2; D is undetermined. The CDR3 has 14 residues. Germline CDR1 and CDR2: SGHAT and FQNNGV. Trimming pared 1 base from V and 2 bases from J, leaving 5 bases between. The CDR3 DNA sequence: TGTGCCAGCAGCTTAGGGGGTAACACCGGGGAGCTGTTTTTT. It codes for CASSLGGNTGELFF.

This chain connects TRBV6-1 to TRBJ1-5, with 10 bases fitting TRBD1. V shed 3 bases and J 7 bases; nucleotides not matched to a gene: 9. The CDR3 length is 16 residues. CDR1 and CDR2 (germline): MNHNS, SASEGT. CDR3 DNA sequence: TGTGCCAGCAGTGATCGTGACAGGGGGCAAGGGCAGCCCCAGCATTTT. Protein product: CASSDRDRGQGQPQHF.

V gene TRBV10-2 combines with J gene TRBJ2-4, with D possibly matching TRBD2 (6 bases). The CDR3 spans 14 residues. V lost 8 bases to trimming and J lost 3 bases, with 14 bases between them. CDR1 and CDR2 (germline): WSHSY, SAAADI. Here the CDR3 reads CASFLGGVKNIQYF. Written as DNA, the CDR3 is TGCGCCAGCTTTTTAGGAGGGGTCAAAAACATTCAGTACTTC.

The chain combines TRBV9 with TRBJ2-1; 11 nucleotides align to TRBD2. The V gene end was trimmed by 0 bases and the J gene end by 10 bases; junction bases not matched to a gene: 3. Germline assignment: CDR1 SGDLS and CDR2 YYNGEE. The CDR3 spans 14 residues. CDR3 region: CASSVGWTSGEQFF. The CDR3, as DNA: TGTGCCAGCAGCGTAGGTTGGACTAGCGGGGAGCAGTTCTTC.

The chain employs TRBV9 and TRBJ2-1, with 11 bases that match TRBD1. Germline CDR1 SGDLS, CDR2 YYNGEE. Trimming removed 4 bases from V and 7 bases from J; junction bases left unmatched: 10. This CDR3 has 16 amino acids. DNA for the CDR3: TGTGCCAGCAGCCCGCGGACAGGGGGCTTTGGAAATGAGCAGTTCTTC. Protein: CASSPRTGGFGNEQFF.

This clone turned up a few times. The junction differs from germline at one of its ends, possibly a read error. The J gene is TRBJ2-1, the V gene TRBV6-1, with TRBD1 identical over 9 bases. The CDR3 has 16 residues. Germline loops: CDR1 MNHNS, CDR2 SASEGT. CDR3 protein: CASSEAPGQGIYEQFF. The CDR3 DNA reads TGTGCCAGCAGCGAAGCACCGGGACAGGGAATATACGAGCAGTTCTTC.

The CDR3 here is CASSVEGTGELFF. The CDR3 coding sequence is TGTGCCAGCAGCGTGGAGGGGACCGGGGAGCTGTTTTTT. J is TRBJ2-2 and V is TRBV9; TRBD2 might be the D (6 bases). The germline V gene encodes CDR1 SGDLS and CDR2 YYNGEE. This CDR3 contains 13 residues. V shed 2 bases and J shed 5 bases, with 7 bases lying between them.

The rearrangement joins TRBV15 to TRBJ2-2; TRBD1 agrees at 7 bases. V was clipped by 5 bases and J by 1 base; unmatched bases: 7. Germline values: CDR1 LNHNV, CDR2 YYDKDF (reference sequence). This CDR3 is built from 16 residues. The CDR3 nucleotides are TGTGCCACCAGCCCTTTTGGGACAGTGAACACCGGGGAGCTGTTTTTT. It translates to CATSPFGTVNTGELFF.

The chain recombines TRBV2 with TRBJ1-4; maybe TRBD1 (5 bases). Germline CDR1 reads SNHLY; CDR2 reads FYNNEI. V was trimmed by 2 bases and J by 5 bases, leaving 12 bases between them. The length of the CDR3 is 15 residues. The CDR3: CASSEFWDANEKLFF. CDR3 nucleotide sequence: TGTGCCAGCAGTGAATTTTGGGACGCAAATGAAAAACTGTTTTTT.

This chain's CDR3 is CASSDQGVVNTEAFF. In nucleotides, the CDR3 is TGTGCCAGCAGTGATCAGGGGGTGGTGAACACTGAAGCTTTCTTT. The chain uses TRBV6-1 and TRBJ1-1; 7 bases map to TRBD1. This CDR3 contains 15 residues. Losses at the gene ends were 3 bases for V and 0 bases for J; bases not matched to a gene: 4. The germline V gene encodes CDR1 MNHNS and CDR2 SASEGT.

This clone has only one observation. The V call is TRBV25-1, the J call TRBJ1-3; D remains ambiguous. CDR1 is MGHDK and CDR2 is SYGVNS in the germline V gene. Trimming stripped 3 bases from V and 2 bases from J, with 14 bases between. The CDR3 has 16 amino acids. The CDR3: CASSEPDPGPGNTIYF. In DNA, the CDR3 is TGTGCCAGCAGTGAGCCCGACCCTGGCCCTGGAAACACCATATATTTT.

The V and J genes are TRBV11-2 and TRBJ2-5; possible D gene TRBD1, 6 bases. V shed 2 bases and J shed 6 bases, with 7 bases lying between them. This CDR3 contains 12 residues. Germline V gene lookup returns CDR1 SGHAT and CDR2 FQNNGV. This CDR3 reads CASSLWGQTQYF. DNA of the CDR3: TGTGCCAGCAGCTTATGGGGGCAGACCCAGTACTTC.

The rearrangement joins TRBV30 to TRBJ2-5; TRBD2 is a possible D gene (5 bases). V was clipped by 2 bases and J by 4 bases, with 14 bases between them. Germline-derived CDR1 and CDR2 are GTSNPN and SVGIG (reference sequence). The CDR3 has 14 residues. The CDR3 is CAWSPTGRGETQYF. The CDR3 bases are TGTGCCTGGAGTCCGACTGGCCGGGGAGAGACCCAGTACTTC.

The rearrangement joins TRBV28 to TRBJ2-5; D remains ambiguous. Trimming removed 3 bases from V and 7 bases from J, with 15 bases in between. CDR1 is MDHEN and CDR2 is SYDVKM in the germline V gene. The CDR3 is made up of 14 amino acids. CDR3 loop: CASSFDPTSGTQYF. The CDR3, as DNA: TGTGCCAGCAGTTTCGATCCTACTTCAGGGACCCAGTACTTC.

The chain has TRBV11-1 and TRBJ2-3, with D possibly being TRBD2 (5 bases). This CDR3 spans 14 amino acids. V lost 5 bases and J 6 bases, leaving 15 bases between the germline ends. The V gene's germline CDR1 is SGHAT and CDR2 FQDESV (reference sequence). Here the CDR3 reads CASSQDSARDTQYF. As DNA, the CDR3 is TGTGCCAGCAGCCAGGACTCCGCCAGGGATACGCAGTATTTT.